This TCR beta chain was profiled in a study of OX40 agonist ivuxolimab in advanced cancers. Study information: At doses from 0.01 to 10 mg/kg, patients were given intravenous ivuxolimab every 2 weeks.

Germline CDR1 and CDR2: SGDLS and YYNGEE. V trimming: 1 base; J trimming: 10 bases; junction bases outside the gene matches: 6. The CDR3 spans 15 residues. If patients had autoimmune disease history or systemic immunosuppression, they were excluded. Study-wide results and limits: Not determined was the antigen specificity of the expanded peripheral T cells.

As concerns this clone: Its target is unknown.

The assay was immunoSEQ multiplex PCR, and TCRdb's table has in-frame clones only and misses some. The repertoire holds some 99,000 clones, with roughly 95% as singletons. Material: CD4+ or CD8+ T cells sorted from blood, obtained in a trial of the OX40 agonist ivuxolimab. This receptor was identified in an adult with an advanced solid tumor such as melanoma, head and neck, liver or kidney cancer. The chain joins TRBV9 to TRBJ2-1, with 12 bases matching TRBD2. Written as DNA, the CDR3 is TGTGCCAGCAGCGTACGGACTAGCGGGACGGGGGAGCAGTTCTTC. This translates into CASSVRTSGTGEQFF. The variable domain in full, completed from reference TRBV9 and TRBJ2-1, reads DSGVTQTPKHLITATGQRVTLRCSPRSGDLSVYWYQQSLDQGLQFLIQYYNGEERAKGNILERFSAQQFPDLHSELNLSSLELGDSALYFCASSVRTSGTGEQFFGPGTRLTVL.